This T cell receptor beta chain is from a study of T cells after somatic rescue of genetic block. Data came from immunoSEQ multiplex PCR; TCRdb stores just in-frame clones and leaves some out. Of roughly 65,000 clones detected, about nine tenths appear once; the ten largest clones hold 2.9%. This CDR3 spans 11 amino acids. Looked up from germline, CDR1 is SSHAT and CDR2 is FNYEAQ (reference sequence). Material: peripheral blood mononuclear cells (PBMCs). This TCR was sampled from a man aged 35-49 years. The chain has TRBV7-7 and TRBJ2-5; D possibly uses TRBD1 or TRBD2 (5 bases each). The CDR3 sequence is CARDGKETQYF. The CDR3 DNA reads TGTGCTAGGGACGGCAAAGAGACCCAGTACTTC.